One sample yielded the 12 T cell receptor beta chains listed below, sequenced in a study of blood T cell repertoires in COVID-19. Assay used: immunoSEQ multiplex PCR; TCRdb lists only in-frame clones, some missing. The data show some 350,000 clones, 90% seen once. Source material: peripheral blood. These TCRs come from a man younger than 35 with active or convalescent COVID-19.

The genes are TRBV18 and TRBJ1-5; tentatively, D is TRBD1 (6 bases). The CDR3 totals 15 residues. Germline V lookup: CDR1 KGHSH, CDR2 LQKENI. Deletions cut 5 bases from V and 2 bases from J, with 13 bases between. The CDR3 region is CASSTGSAGNQPQHF. The DNA for the CDR3 is TGTGCCAGCTCAACAGGGTCGGCGGGCAATCAGCCCCAGCATTTT.

The chain couples TRBV5-5 to TRBJ2-4; D call uncertain. Germline lookup yields CDR1 SGHKS and CDR2 YYEKEE (reference sequence). CDR3 length equals 13 residues. V was trimmed by 0 bases and J by 11 bases, leaving 12 bases between them. CDR3 amino acids: CASSLGGPLVQYF. CDR3 bases: TGTGCCAGCAGCTTGGGTGGGCCTTTGGTTCAGTACTTC.

The V call is TRBV19, the J call TRBJ1-1; a weak D match, TRBD1 (5 bases). V lost 8 bases to trimming and J lost 5 bases, with 18 bases between them. Germline V CDR1 and CDR2: LNHDA, SQIVND (reference sequence). The CDR3 is 14 residues long. The CDR3 region has the DNA TGTGCCAGTTTCCAATGGCAGGGTCGGACTGAAGCTTTCTTT. The encoded protein is CASFQWQGRTEAFF.

The gene calls are TRBV19 and TRBJ2-5; 7 bases are shared with TRBD1. V lost 3 bases, J lost 5 bases, and 6 bases stayed unmatched. Germline V gene data show CDR1 as LNHDA and CDR2 as SQIVND (reference sequence). This CDR3 has 14 amino acids. The CDR3 here is CASSMIQGIETQYF. The CDR3 DNA reads TGTGCCAGTAGTATGATACAGGGGATCGAGACCCAGTACTTC.

V and J are TRBV30 and TRBJ2-7, with a tentative D call TRBD1 (6 bases). Germline V lookup: CDR1 GTSNPN, CDR2 SVGIG (reference sequence). The ends were cut back, 3 bases at V and 3 bases at J, with 24 bases in the middle. This CDR3 is built from 17 residues. CDR3 bases: TGTGCCTGGAGGGGGGCTATGGGGCGAGAAGGCCGCTACGAGCAGTACTTC. Protein product: CAWRGAMGREGRYEQYF.

In the case of this clone: This sample also contains other DNA sequences that code for the same CDR3. V is TRBV18 and J is TRBJ1-3, with D unclear. V lost 1 base and J 0 bases, leaving 7 bases between the germline ends. Germline V gene lookup returns CDR1 KGHSH and CDR2 LQKENI. CDR3 length equals 15 residues. DNA of the CDR3: TGTGCCAGCTCACCACGCGGTTCCTCTGGAAACACCATATATTTT. Amino acids: CASSPRGSSGNTIYF.

This chain uses TRBV28 with TRBJ1-1; a weak D match, TRBD1 (6 bases). The CDR3 extends over 14 amino acids. The germline V gene encodes CDR1 MDHEN and CDR2 SYDVKM. V was clipped by 7 bases and J by 0 bases, with 12 bases between them. The DNA for the CDR3 is TGTGCCAGCACCAGGGGCTTTTTGAACACTGAAGCTTTCTTT. Translated: CASTRGFLNTEAFF.

The chain links TRBV9 to TRBJ1-1, with D hard to call. The CDR3 has 14 amino acids. The V and J ends lost 0 bases and 4 bases respectively, with 10 bases between them. Germline CDR1 reads SGDLS; CDR2 reads YYNGEE. In DNA, the CDR3 is TGTGCCAGCAGCGTAGTTGGAGAAGTCACTGAAGCTTTCTTT. Its protein is CASSVVGEVTEAFF.

This clone was picked up a small number of times. Distinct nucleotide sequences in the sample also encode this CDR3. V gene TRBV27 combines with J gene TRBJ1-6, with no clear D. V was cut by 5 bases and J by 6 bases, with 5 bases left in between. The V gene's germline CDR1 is MNHEY and CDR2 SMNVEV (reference sequence). There are 12 residues in the CDR3. CDR3 sequence: CASSPINSPLHF. The CDR3 region has the DNA TGTGCCAGCAGTCCTATTAATTCACCCCTCCACTTT.

The chain is built from TRBV12-3 or TRBV12-4 and TRBJ2-7; TRBD2 is a possible D gene (5 bases). The CDR3 extends over 12 amino acids. V dropped 3 bases and J dropped 5 bases, with 8 bases sitting between them. Here the CDR3 reads CASSLGRNEQYF. The CDR3 DNA follows: TGTGCCAGCAGTTTGGGGAGAAACGAGCAGTACTTC.

The J gene is TRBJ1-2, the V gene TRBV4-3; possible D gene TRBD1, 5 bases. From germline, CDR1 is LGHNA and CDR2 YSLEER. V was cut by 0 bases and J by 0 bases, with 8 bases left in between. There are 15 residues in the CDR3. CDR3 sequence (DNA): TGCGCCAGCAGCCAAGAATCGGGGGCTAACTATGGCTACACCTTC. It is translated as CASSQESGANYGYTF.

This clone turned up a few times. This chain joins TRBV2 and TRBJ2-5; the D is unclear. The ends were cut back, 5 bases at V and 0 bases at J, with 7 bases in the middle. Germline lookup yields CDR1 SNHLY and CDR2 FYNNEI. The CDR3 totals 13 residues. Here the CDR3 DNA reads TGTGCCAGCAGTAGAGAGAACCAAGAGACCCAGTACTTC. As protein: CASSRENQETQYF.